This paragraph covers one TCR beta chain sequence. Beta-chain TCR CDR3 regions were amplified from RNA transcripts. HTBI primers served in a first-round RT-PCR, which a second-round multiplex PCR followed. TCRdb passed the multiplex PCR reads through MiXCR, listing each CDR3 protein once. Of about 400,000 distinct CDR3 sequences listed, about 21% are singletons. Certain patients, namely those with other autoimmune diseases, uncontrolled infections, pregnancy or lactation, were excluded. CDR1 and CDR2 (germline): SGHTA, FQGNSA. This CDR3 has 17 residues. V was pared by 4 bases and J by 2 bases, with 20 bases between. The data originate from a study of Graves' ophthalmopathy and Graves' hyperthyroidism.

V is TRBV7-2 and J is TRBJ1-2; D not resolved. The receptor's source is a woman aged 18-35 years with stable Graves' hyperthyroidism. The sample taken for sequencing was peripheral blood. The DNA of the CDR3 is TGTGCCAGCAGCTCTAGCCCGGGCACGCCCTCCAACTATGGCTACACCTTC. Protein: CASSSSPGTPSNYGYTF.